The 15 T cell receptor beta chains below all came from one sample that was sequenced in a study of identical twins. Each CDR3 protein is one row after TCRdb ran MiXCR on the 5' RACE reads. Among hundreds of thousands of distinct CDR3 sequences, around 6.1% were seen once, and the ten largest hold around 2%. Sequencing was carried out using naive T cells sorted from blood. These receptors were obtained from a man in his late teens or twenties in good health.

In this sample, this clonotype turned up many times. V usage is TRBV29-1 and J usage is TRBJ1-2; D gene unclear. V shed 7 bases and J shed 5 bases, with 5 bases lying between them. The CDR3 is 9 amino acids. Germline CDR1 SQVTM, CDR2 ANQGSEA. CDR3 bases: TGCAGCGAAGGGTATGGCTACACCTTC. Protein: CSEGYGYTF.

This clonotype was detected only a few times. CDR3 bases: TGTGCCAGCTCGGGCAGCGGTGGAAACACCATATATTTT. The encoded protein is CASSGSGGNTIYF. The rearrangement uses TRBV18 and TRBJ1-3; D call uncertain. Trimming took 6 bases from V and 3 from J, leaving 9 bases between them. The CDR3 is made up of 13 amino acids. Looked up from germline, CDR1 is KGHSH and CDR2 is LQKENI. Full variable domain (missing parts from reference TRBV18 and TRBJ1-3): NAGVMQNPRHLVRRRGQEARLRCSPMKGHSHVYWYRQLPEEGLKFMVYLQKENIIDESGMPKERFSAEFPKEGPSILRIQQVVRGDSAAYFCASSGSGGNTIYFGEGSWLTVV.

This clonotype was counted a few times. The V call is TRBV12-3 or TRBV12-4, the J call TRBJ2-2, with D perhaps assigned TRBD1 or TRBD2 (5 bases each). V was shortened by 3 bases and J by 3 bases, with 8 bases between the two germline ends. The CDR3 length is 14 residues. For the CDR3, the DNA is TGTGCCAGCAGTTTGGGGGTTGACACCGGGGAGCTGTTTTTT. Its translation: CASSLGVDTGELFF.

The rearrangement joins TRBV28 to TRBJ2-1, with a possible D match to TRBD1 (5 bases). The CDR3 runs 17 residues. Germline V gene sequence: CDR1 MDHEN, CDR2 SYDVKM. The ends were cut back, 4 bases at V and 2 bases at J, with 18 bases in the middle. CDR3 nucleotides: TGTGCCAGCAGTTCCCTTGGCAGGACAAAGACCTACAATGAGCAGTTCTTC. Amino acids: CASSSLGRTKTYNEQFF.

The chain links TRBV27 to TRBJ1-6; unclear D gene. Germline V lookup: CDR1 MNHEY, CDR2 SMNVEV (reference sequence). Trimming removed 3 bases at V and 10 bases at J, with 10 bases between. The CDR3 is 13 amino acids. As DNA, the CDR3 is TGTGCCAGCAGTTTGGGGTCCAAGTCACCCCTCCACTTT. Its protein product is CASSLGSKSPLHF.

This clonotype occurred a few times. V is TRBV4-1 and J is TRBJ1-2; D is unclear. Trimming took off 1 base at V and 8 bases at J, with 8 bases between the two ends. Per the germline V gene, CDR1 is MGHRA and CDR2 is YSYEKL. The length of the CDR3 is 12 residues. The chain's CDR3 is CASSQAPEGYTF. As DNA, the CDR3 is TGCGCCAGCAGCCAAGCGCCGGAGGGCTACACCTTC.

The table lists this clonotype with many counts. This chain links TRBV20-1 with TRBJ2-1; 10 positions agree with TRBD2. Per germline, CDR1 DFQATT and CDR2 SNEGSKA (reference sequence). J lost 10 bases, V lost 6 bases, and 6 bases had no gene match. The CDR3 sequence is 12 residues long. The CDR3 region has the DNA TGCAGTGCCACGGGACTAGCGAGGGAGCAGTTCTTC. It codes for CSATGLAREQFF.

There are a few counts of this clonotype. This sequence joins TRBV12-3 or TRBV12-4 and TRBJ1-5; D not resolved. The CDR3 extends over 14 amino acids. V was shortened by 5 bases and J by 7 bases, with 15 bases between the two germline ends. The CDR3 loop is CASSAERGLQPQHF. As DNA, the CDR3 is TGTGCCAGCAGTGCGGAGAGAGGACTCCAGCCCCAGCATTTT.

This clonotype appeared a few times. The chain recombines TRBV19 with TRBJ2-1; possible D gene TRBD1, 5 bases. V was trimmed by 5 bases and J by 2 bases, leaving 7 bases between them. The CDR3 contains 13 residues. The germline V gene has CDR1 LNHDA and CDR2 SQIVND (reference sequence). This CDR3 reads CASSGATYNEQFF. The CDR3 bases are TGTGCCAGTAGTGGGGCGACCTACAATGAGCAGTTCTTC.

This clonotype came up many times. The chain has TRBV29-1 and TRBJ1-1; D remains ambiguous. CDR3 length: 14 residues. Germline V gene lookup returns CDR1 SQVTM and CDR2 ANQGSEA. V was clipped by 4 bases and J by 1 base, with 13 bases between them. The CDR3 sequence: CSVVGMSWNTEAFF. CDR3 DNA: TGCAGCGTTGTCGGTATGAGCTGGAACACTGAAGCTTTCTTT. The full variable domain, its missing parts supplied by reference TRBV29-1 and TRBJ1-1, is SAVISQKPSRDICQRGTSLTIQCQVDSQVTMMFWYRQQPGQSLTLIATANQGSEATYESGFVIDKFPISRPNLTFSTLTVSNMSPEDSSIYLCSVVGMSWNTEAFFGQGTRLTVV.

This clonotype was seen only a few times. This rearrangement joins TRBV2 to TRBJ2-7; D is unclear. The CDR3 has 11 residues. V was cut by 7 bases and J by 2 bases, with 6 bases left in between. CDR1 SNHLY and CDR2 FYNNEI come from the germline V gene. CDR3 residues: CASMMTYEQYF. The CDR3 DNA is TGTGCCAGCATGATGACCTACGAGCAGTACTTC.

This clonotype was seen a handful of times. The chain has TRBV30 and TRBJ2-5; 13 positions match TRBD2. The CDR3 totals 15 residues. V trimming: 3 bases; J trimming: 2 bases; junction bases outside the gene matches: 3. Germline V lookup: CDR1 GTSNPN, CDR2 SVGIG (reference sequence). As DNA, the CDR3 is TGTGCCTGGAGGACTAGCGGGGGGAGGCAAGAGACCCAGTACTTC. Translated: CAWRTSGGRQETQYF.

V and J are TRBV11-2 and TRBJ2-1; D might be TRBD2 (5 bases). Trimming took 5 bases from V and 8 from J, leaving 13 bases between them. This CDR3 spans 13 amino acids. The germline gives CDR1 SGHAT, CDR2 FQNNGV. CDR3 residues: CASSPGLWDEQFF. CDR3 sequence (DNA): TGTGCCAGCAGCCCCGGACTTTGGGATGAGCAGTTCTTC.

This clonotype occurred many times. This sequence joins TRBV29-1 and TRBJ2-7; possible D gene TRBD1, 6 bases. The V end was cut by 5 bases, the J end by 0 bases, with 8 bases between. CDR1 and CDR2 (germline): SQVTM, ANQGSEA. This CDR3 has 12 amino acids. The CDR3 loop is CSVTDSSYEQYV. In nucleotides, the CDR3 is TGCAGCGTTACGGACAGCTCCTACGAGCAGTACGTC.

This clonotype has more than one count but fewer than ten. The chain is built from TRBV15 and TRBJ1-2; D call uncertain. There are 12 residues in the CDR3. The V gene lost 0 bases and the J gene lost 4 bases, with 3 bases spanning the gap. The germline V gene has CDR1 LNHNV and CDR2 YYDKDF (reference sequence). The CDR3 spells CATSRDSYGYTF. CDR3 nucleotides: TGTGCCACCAGCAGAGACAGCTATGGCTACACCTTC.